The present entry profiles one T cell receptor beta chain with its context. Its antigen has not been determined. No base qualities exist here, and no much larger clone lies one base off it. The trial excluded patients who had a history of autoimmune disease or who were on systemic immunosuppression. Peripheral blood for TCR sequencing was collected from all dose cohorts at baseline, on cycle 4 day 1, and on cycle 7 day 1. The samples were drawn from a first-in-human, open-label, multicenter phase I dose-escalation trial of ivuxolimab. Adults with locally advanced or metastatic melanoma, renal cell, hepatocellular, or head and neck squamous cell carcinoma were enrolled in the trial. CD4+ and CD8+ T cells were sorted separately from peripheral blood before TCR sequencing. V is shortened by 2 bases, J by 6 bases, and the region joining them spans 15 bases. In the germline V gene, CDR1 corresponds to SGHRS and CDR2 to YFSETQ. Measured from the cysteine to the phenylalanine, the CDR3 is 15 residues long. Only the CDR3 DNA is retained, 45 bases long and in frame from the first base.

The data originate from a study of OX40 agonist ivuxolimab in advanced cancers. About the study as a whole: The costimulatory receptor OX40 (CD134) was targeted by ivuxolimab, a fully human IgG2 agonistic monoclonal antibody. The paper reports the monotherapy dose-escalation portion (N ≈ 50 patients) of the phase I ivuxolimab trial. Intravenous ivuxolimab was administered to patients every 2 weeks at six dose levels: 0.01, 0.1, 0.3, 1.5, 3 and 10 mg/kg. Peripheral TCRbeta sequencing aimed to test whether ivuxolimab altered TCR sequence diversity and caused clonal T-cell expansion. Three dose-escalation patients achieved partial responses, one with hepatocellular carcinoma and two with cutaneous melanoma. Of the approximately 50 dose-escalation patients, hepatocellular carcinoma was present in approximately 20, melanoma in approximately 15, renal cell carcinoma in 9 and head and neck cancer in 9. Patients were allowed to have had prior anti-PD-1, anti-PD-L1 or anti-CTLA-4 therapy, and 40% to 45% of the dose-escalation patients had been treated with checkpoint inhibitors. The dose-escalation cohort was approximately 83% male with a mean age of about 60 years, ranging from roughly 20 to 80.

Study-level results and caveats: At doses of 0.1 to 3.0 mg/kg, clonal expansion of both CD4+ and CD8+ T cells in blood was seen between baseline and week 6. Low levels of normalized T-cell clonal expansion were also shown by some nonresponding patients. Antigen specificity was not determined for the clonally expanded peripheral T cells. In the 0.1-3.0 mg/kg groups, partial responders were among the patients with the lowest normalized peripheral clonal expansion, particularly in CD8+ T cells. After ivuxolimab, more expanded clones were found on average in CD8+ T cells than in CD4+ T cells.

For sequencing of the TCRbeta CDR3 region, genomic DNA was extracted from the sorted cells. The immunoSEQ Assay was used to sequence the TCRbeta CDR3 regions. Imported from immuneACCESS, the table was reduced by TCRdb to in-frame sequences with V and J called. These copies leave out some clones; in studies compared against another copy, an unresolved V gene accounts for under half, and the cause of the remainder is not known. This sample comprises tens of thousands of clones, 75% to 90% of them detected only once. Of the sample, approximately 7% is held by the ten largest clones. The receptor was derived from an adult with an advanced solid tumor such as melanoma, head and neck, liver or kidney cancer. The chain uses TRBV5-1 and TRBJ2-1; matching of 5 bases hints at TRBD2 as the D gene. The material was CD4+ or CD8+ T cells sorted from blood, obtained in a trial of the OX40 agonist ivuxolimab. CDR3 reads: CASSFTLGLGNEQFF. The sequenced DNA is TGCGCCAGCAGCTTTACACTAGGATTAGGCAATGAGCAGTTCTTC.